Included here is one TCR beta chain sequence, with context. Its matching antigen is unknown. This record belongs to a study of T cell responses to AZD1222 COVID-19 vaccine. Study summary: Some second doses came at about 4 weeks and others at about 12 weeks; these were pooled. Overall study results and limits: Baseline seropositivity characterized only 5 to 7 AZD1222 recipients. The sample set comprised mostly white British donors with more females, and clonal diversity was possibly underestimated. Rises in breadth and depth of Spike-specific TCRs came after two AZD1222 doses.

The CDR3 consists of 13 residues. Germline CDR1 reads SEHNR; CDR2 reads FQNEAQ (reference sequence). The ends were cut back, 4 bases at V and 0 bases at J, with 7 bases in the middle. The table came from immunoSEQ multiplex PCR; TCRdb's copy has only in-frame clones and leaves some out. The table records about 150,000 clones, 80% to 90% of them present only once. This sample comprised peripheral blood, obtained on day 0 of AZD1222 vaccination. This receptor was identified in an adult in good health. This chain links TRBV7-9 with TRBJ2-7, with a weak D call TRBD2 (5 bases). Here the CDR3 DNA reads TGTGCCAGCAGCTCCCGGGACTCCTACGAGCAGTACTTC. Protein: CASSSRDSYEQYF.